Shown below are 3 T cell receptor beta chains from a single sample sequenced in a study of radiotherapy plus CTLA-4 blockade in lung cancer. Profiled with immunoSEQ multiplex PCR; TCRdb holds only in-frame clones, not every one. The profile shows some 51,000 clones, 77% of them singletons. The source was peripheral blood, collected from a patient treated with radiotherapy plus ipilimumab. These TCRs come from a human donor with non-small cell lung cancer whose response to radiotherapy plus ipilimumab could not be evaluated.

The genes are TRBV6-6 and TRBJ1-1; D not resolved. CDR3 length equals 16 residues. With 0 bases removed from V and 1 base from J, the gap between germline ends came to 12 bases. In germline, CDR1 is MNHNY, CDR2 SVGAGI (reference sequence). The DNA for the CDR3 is TGTGCCAGCAGTTACTCGAGTTCGGGGTCGAACACTGAAGCTTTCTTT. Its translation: CASSYSSSGSNTEAFF.

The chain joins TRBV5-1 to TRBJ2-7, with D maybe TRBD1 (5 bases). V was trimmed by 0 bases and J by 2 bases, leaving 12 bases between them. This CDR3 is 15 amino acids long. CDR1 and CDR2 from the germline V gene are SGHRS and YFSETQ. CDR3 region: CASSLGGSRTYEQYF. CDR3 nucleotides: TGCGCCAGCAGCTTGGGGGGCTCTCGGACCTACGAGCAGTACTTC.

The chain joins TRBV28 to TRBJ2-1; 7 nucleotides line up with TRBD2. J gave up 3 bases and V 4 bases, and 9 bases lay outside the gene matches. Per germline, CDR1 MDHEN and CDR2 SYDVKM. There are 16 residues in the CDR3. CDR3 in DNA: TGTGCCAGCAGTTCCACGGGGGGTAAGGGCTACAATGAGCAGTTCTTC. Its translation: CASSSTGGKGYNEQFF.